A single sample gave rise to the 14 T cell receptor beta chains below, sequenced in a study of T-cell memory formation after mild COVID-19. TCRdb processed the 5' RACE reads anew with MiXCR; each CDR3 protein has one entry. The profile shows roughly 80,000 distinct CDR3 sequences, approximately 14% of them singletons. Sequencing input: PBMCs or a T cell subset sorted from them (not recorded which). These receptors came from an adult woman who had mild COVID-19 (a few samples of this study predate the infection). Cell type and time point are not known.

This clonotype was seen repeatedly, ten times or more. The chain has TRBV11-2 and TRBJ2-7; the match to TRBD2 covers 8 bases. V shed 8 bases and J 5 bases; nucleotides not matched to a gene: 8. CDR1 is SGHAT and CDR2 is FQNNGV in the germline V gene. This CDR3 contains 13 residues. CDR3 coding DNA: TGTGCCAGCCTCTACAGCGGGAGCCACGAGCAGTACTTC. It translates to CASLYSGSHEQYF.

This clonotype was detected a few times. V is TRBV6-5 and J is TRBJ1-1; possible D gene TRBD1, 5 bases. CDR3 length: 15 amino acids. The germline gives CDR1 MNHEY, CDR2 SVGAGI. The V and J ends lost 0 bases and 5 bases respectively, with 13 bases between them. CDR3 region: CASSYSGGGGTEAFF. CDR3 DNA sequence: TGTGCCAGCAGTTACTCGGGTGGGGGAGGAACTGAAGCTTTCTTT.

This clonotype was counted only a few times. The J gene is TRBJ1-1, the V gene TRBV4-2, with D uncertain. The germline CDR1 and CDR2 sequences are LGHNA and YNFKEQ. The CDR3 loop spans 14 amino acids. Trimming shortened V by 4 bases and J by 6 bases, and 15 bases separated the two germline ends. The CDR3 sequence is CASSPTLERAEAFF. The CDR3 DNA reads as TGTGCCAGCAGCCCAACCTTAGAACGCGCTGAAGCTTTCTTT.

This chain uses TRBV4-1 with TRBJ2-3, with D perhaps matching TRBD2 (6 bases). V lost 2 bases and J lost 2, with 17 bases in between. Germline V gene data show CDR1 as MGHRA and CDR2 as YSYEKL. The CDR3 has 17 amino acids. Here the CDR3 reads CASSQYGTGSYTDTQYF. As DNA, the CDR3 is TGCGCCAGCAGCCAATACGGAACCGGGAGCTACACAGATACGCAGTATTTT.

Written as DNA, the CDR3 is TGTGCCAGCAGTTTAGCGCTGGAGCTAGCGGGAGGAGACGGGGAGCTGTTTTTT. It codes for CASSLALELAGGDGELFF. The chain links TRBV12-3 or TRBV12-4 to TRBJ2-2; 11 nucleotides align to TRBD2. The V segment lost 0 bases and the J segment 7 bases; nucleotides outside the gene matches: 10. The CDR3 runs to 18 residues.

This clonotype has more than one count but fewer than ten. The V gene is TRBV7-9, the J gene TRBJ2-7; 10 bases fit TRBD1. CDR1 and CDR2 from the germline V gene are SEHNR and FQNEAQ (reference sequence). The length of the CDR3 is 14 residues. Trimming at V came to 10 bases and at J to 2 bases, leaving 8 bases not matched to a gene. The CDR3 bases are TGTGCCACCGGGACGGGGACAGGGGCCTACGAGCAGTACTTC. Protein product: CATGTGTGAYEQYF.

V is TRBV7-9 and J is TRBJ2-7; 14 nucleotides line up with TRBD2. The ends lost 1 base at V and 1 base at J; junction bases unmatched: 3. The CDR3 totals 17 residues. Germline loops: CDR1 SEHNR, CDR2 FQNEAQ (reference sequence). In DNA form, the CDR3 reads TGTGCCAGCAGCTTAGGCGGACTAGCGGGAGGTTCCTACGAGCAGTACTTC. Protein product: CASSLGGLAGGSYEQYF.

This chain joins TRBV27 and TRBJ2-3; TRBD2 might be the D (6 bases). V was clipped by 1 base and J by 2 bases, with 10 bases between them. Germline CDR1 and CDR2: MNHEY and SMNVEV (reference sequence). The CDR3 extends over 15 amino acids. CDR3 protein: CASSLFSGITDTQYF. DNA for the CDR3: TGTGCCAGCAGTTTATTTAGCGGTATCACAGATACGCAGTATTTT.

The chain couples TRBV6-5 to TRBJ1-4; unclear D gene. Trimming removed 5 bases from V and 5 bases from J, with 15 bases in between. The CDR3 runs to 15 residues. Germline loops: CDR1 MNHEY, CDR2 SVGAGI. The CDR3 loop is CASSPTPIENEKLFF. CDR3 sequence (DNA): TGTGCCAGCAGTCCTACCCCCATAGAGAATGAAAAACTGTTTTTT.

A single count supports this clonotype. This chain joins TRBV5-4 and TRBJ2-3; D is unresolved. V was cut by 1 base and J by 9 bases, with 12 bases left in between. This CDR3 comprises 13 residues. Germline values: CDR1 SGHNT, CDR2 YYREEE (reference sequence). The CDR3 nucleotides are TGTGCCAGCAGCTTGAGAGGTAGTGTGACGCAGTATTTT. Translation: CASSLRGSVTQYF.

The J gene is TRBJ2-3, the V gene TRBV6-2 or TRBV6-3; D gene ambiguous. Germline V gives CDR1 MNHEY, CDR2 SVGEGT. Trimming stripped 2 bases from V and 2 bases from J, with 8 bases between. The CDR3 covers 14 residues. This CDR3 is CASSYERNTDTQYF. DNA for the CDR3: TGTGCCAGCAGTTACGAAAGAAACACAGATACGCAGTATTTT.

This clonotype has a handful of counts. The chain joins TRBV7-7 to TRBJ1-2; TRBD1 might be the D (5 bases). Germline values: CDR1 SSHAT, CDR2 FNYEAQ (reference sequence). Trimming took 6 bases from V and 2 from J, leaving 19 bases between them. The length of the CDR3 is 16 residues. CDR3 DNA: TGTGCCAGCAGGCCCAGCAGGCCCAGGACAAACTATGGCTACACCTTC. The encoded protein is CASRPSRPRTNYGYTF.

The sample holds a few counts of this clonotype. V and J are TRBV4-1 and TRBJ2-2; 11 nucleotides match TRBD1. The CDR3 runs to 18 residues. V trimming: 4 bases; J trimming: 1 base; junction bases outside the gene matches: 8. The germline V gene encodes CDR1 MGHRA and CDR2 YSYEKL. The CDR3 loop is CASSLDLGQGENTGELFF. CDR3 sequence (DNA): TGCGCCAGCAGCCTCGATTTGGGACAGGGGGAGAACACCGGGGAGCTGTTTTTT.

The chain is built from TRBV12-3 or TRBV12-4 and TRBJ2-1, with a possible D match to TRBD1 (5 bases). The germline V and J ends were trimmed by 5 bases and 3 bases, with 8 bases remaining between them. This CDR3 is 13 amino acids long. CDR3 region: CASSHDSYNEQFF. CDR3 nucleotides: TGTGCCAGCAGTCATGACAGCTACAATGAGCAGTTCTTC.